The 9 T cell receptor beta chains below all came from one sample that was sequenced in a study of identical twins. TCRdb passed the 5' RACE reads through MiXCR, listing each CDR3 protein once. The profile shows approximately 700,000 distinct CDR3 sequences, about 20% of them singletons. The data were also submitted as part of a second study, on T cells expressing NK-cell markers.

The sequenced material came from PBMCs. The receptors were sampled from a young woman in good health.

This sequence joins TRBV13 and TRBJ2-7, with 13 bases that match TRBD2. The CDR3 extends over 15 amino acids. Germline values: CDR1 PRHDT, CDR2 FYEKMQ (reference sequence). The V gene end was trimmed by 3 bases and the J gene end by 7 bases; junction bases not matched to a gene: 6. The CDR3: CASSLTGTSGTEQYF. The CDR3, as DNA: TGTGCCAGCAGCTTGACCGGGACTAGCGGGACGGAGCAGTACTTC.

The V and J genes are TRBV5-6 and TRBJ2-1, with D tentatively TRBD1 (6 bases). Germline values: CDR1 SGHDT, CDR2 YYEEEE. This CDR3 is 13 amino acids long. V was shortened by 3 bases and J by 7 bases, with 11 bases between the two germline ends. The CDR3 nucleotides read TGTGCCAGCAGCTCTGGACAGCCTAATGAGCAGTTCTTC. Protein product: CASSSGQPNEQFF.

CDR3 DNA sequence: TGCAGTGCTAGAGATGAGGGCAGGGGTGTCTATGGCTACACCTTC. It is translated as CSARDEGRGVYGYTF. The J gene is TRBJ1-2, the V gene TRBV20-1; tentative D call: TRBD1 (6 bases). This CDR3 is built from 15 residues. From germline, CDR1 is DFQATT and CDR2 SNEGSKA (reference sequence). V shed 0 bases and J shed 4 bases, with 15 bases lying between them.

CDR3 coding DNA: TGTGCCAGCTCGTCTCAGGCCGGTGGCTACACCTTC. It translates to CASSSQAGGYTF. The chain couples TRBV18 to TRBJ1-2; D uncertain. Germline CDR1 reads KGHSH; CDR2 reads LQKENI. V lost 6 bases, J lost 7 bases, and 12 bases lay in between. This CDR3 region has 12 residues.

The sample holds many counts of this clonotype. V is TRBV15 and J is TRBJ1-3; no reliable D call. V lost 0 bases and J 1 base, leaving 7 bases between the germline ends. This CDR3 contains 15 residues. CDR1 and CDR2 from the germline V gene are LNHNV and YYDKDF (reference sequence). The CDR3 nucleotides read TGTGCCACCAGCAGAGATTCGGGATCTGGAAACACCATATATTTT. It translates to CATSRDSGSGNTIYF.

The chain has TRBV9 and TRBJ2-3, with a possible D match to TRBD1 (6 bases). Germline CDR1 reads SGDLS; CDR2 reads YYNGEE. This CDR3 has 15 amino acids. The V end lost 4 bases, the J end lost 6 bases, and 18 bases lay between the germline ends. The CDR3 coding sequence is TGTGCCAGCAGCCCAGACGAGGGGGTCGGCGATACGCAGTATTTT. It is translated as CASSPDEGVGDTQYF.

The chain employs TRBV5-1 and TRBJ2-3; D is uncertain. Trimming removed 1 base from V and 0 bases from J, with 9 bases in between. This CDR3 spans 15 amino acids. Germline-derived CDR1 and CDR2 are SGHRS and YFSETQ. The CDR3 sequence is CASSLQAGSTDTQYF. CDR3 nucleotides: TGCGCCAGCAGCTTGCAGGCAGGCAGCACAGATACGCAGTATTTT.

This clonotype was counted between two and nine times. The CDR3 loop reads CASSSGIGITDTQYF. The CDR3 nucleotides read TGTGCCAGCAGCTCAGGAATTGGAATCACAGATACGCAGTATTTT. The rearrangement uses TRBV7-9 and TRBJ2-3, with D uncertain. Per the germline V gene, CDR1 is SEHNR and CDR2 is FQNEAQ (reference sequence). This CDR3 comprises 15 residues. V was pared by 4 bases and J by 2 bases, with 13 bases between.

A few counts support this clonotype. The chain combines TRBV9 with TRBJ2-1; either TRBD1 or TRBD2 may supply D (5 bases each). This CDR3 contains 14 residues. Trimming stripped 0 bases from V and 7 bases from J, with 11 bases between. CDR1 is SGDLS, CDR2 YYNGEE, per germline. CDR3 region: CASSVGGNVNEQFF. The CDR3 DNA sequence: TGTGCCAGCAGCGTAGGGGGGAACGTGAATGAGCAGTTCTTC.